This T cell receptor beta chain was obtained from a study of shared clonotypes between healthy human individuals. CDR1 SGHNT and CDR2 YYREEE come from the germline V gene (reference sequence). Deletions cut 4 bases from V and 4 bases from J, with 17 bases between. This CDR3 spans 15 amino acids. TCRdb's copy holds only in-frame clones and misses some; the assay was immunoSEQ multiplex PCR. Of 2,500,000 or so clones in the sample, 80% to 95% were seen once. This receptor was obtained from a man aged 18-30 years in good health. Some clones in this sample may be carry-over from other donors' samples. The chain combines TRBV5-4 with TRBJ2-5; a weak D match, TRBD2 (5 bases). The sequenced sample was naive CD4+ T cells from PBMCs. The subset is: CD45RA+ positively selected. This CDR3 is CASSPEARTAETQYF. CDR3 nucleotides: TGTGCCAGCAGCCCGGAGGCTAGGACCGCAGAGACCCAGTACTTC.